This T cell receptor (beta chain) was sequenced during a study of siplizumab effects on memory and regulatory T cells (dated by TCRdb to the late 2010s). General notes on the study: The study looked at the effect of siplizumab, an anti-CD2 antibody, on alloreactive T-cell subsets in allogeneic mixed lymphocyte reactions made from human PBMCs.

Additional sequencing covered unstimulated subsets from three donor pairs, namely CD8+ effector memory, CD4+ naive, CD8+ TEMRA, CD4+ memory and CD8+ naive. TCRbeta CDR3 sequencing was performed on sorted unstimulated T cells and on proliferating T cells recovered from mixed lymphocyte reactions. Fresh whole blood from ten HLA-typed healthy donors was used as the source from which PBMCs were isolated. Overall study outcomes, separate from this receptor: The cumulative frequency of alloreactive sequences that could be traced back to unstimulated CD4+ memory T cells was significantly reduced by siplizumab. Of the alloreactive CD4+ clones that could be mapped, the Treg-derived share averaged about 67% with siplizumab compared with 25% to 30% in control reactions. Because sequences at frequencies below about 10^-5 were poorly captured, only a minor fraction of alloreactive clones could be mapped back to unstimulated subsets. Unstimulated naive T cells appeared more diverse than memory T cells, and naive cells seemed to contribute substantially to the alloresponse. Whether proliferating Tregs from siplizumab cultures actually had suppressive function was not functionally confirmed. Roughly 80-96% of proliferating CD4+ or CD8+ clones could not be assigned a naive or memory phenotype.

Spanning cysteine to phenylalanine, the CDR3 consists of 13 amino acids. The DNA shown is the 39-base CDR3, in frame from base 1. V was cut back by 4 bases and J by 8 bases, leaving a gap of 14 bases between them. The germline V gene yields SNHLY for CDR1 and FYNNEI for CDR2. The library was prepared using the immunoSEQ multiplex PCR assay. Roughly 9.8 x 10^4 TCR templates per sample were assayed on the deep sequencing platform. Genomic DNA extracted from sorted T cells was used for TCRbeta CDR3 sequencing. The paper's data handling went like this. The R programming language was used for the clonal analysis of the TCRbeta CDR3 data. Comparing unstimulated samples against CFSE-low samples taken after the reaction was how alloreactive CD4+ and CD8+ clones were defined. Regulatory or non-regulatory origin was assigned to alloreactive CD4+ clones by matching of sequences to sorted unstimulated Treg and non-Treg repertoires. Sourced from immuneACCESS, this table was stored by TCRdb with only in-frame sequences that have V and J called. A share of the clones is absent; for the studies checked, an unresolved V gene accounts for under half, and the remainder has no known explanation. The DNA gave D and trimming, while V, J and clone size come from that table. The sample records tens of thousands of clones, 89% of which are singletons. The biggest ten clones account for less than 0.25% of the sample.

Only a few counts were recorded for this clone. No cognate antigen has been identified for it. Base quality data are lacking; no much larger clone is found one base away. This chain is built from TRBV2 and TRBJ1-2; the best D guess is TRBD1, with 6 bases matching. The receptor comes from a human donor in good health. Material for sequencing was naive CD4+ T cells sorted from blood. The cell subset or site label, read with the paper, signifies: unstimulated naive T cells. Here the CDR3 is given as CASSARTGNGYTF. The bases read TGTGCCAGCAGTGCCCGAACAGGGAACGGCTACACCTTC.